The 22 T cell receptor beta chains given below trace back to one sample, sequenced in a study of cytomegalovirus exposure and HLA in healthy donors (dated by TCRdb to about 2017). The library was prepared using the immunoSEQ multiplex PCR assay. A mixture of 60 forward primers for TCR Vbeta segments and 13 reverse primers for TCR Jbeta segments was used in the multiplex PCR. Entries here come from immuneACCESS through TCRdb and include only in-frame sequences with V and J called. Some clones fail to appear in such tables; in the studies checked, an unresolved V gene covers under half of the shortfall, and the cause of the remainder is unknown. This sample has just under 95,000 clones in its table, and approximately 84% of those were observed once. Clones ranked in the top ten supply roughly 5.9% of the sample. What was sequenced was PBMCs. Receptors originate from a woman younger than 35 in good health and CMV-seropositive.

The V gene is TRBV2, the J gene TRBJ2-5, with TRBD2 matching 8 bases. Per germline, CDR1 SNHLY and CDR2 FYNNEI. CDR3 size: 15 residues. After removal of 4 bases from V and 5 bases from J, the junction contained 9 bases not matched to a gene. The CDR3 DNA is TGTGCCAGCAGTGTGTTAGCGGGGATTAGGGAGACCCAGTACTTC. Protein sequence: CASSVLAGIRETQYF.

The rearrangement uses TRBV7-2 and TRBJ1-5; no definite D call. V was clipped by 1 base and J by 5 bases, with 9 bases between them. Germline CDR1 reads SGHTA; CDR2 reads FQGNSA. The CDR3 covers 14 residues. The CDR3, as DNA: TGTGCCAGCAGCTTAGGCGCGGGCCATCAGCCCCAGCATTTT. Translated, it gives CASSLGAGHQPQHF.

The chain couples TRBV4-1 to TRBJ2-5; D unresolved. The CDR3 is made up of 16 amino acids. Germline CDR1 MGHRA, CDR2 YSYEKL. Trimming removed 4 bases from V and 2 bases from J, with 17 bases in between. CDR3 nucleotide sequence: TGCGCCAGCAGCCCGAGACTCGTCGTGGGTCAAGAGACCCAGTACTTC. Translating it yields CASSPRLVVGQETQYF.

CDR3 sequence (DNA): TGTGCCTGGAGTGTATCAGGACGGTTGGGAGACACCATATATTTT. It translates to CAWSVSGRLGDTIYF. The chain couples TRBV30 to TRBJ1-3; unclear D gene. Germline V gene data show CDR1 as GTSNPN and CDR2 as SVGIG (reference sequence). The CDR3 totals 15 residues. V lost 0 bases, J lost 8 bases, and 17 bases lay in between.

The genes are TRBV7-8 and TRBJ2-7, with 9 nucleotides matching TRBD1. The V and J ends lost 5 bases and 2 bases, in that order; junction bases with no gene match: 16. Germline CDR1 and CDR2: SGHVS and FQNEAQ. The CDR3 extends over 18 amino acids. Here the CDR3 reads CASSPHPIGDRAPYEQYF. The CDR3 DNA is TGTGCCAGCAGCCCCCACCCGATCGGGGACAGGGCACCCTACGAGCAGTACTTC.

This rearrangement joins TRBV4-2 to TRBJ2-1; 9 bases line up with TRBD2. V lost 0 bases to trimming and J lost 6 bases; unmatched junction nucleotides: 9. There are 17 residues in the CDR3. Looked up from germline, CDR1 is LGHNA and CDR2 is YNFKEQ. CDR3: CASSQDILSGSSNEQFF. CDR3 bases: TGTGCCAGCAGCCAAGATATCCTTAGCGGGAGTAGCAATGAGCAGTTCTTC.

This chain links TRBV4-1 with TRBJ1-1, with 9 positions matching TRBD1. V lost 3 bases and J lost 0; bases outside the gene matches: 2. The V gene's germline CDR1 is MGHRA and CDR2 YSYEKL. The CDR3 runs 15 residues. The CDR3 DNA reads TGCGCCAGCAGCCAGACAGGGGGAGTGAACACTGAAGCTTTCTTT. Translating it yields CASSQTGGVNTEAFF.

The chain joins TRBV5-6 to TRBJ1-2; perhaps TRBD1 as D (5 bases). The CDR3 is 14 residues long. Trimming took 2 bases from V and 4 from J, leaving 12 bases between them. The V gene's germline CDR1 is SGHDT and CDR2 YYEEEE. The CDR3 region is CASSLVQGPYGYTF. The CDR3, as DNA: TGTGCCAGCAGCTTAGTCCAGGGCCCCTATGGCTACACCTTC.

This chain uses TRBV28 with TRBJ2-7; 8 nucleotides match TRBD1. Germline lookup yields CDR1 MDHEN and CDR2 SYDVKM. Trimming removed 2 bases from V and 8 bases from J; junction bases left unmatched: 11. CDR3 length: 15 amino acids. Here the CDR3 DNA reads TGTGCCAGCAGTTTAGGGACAGGAGGTGTCTTAAAGCAGTACTTC. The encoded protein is CASSLGTGGVLKQYF.

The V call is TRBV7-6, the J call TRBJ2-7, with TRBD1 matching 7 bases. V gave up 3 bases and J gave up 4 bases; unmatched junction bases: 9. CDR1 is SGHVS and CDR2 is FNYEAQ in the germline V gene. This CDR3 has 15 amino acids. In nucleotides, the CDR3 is TGTGCCAGCAGCTTGAGACAGGGACGGGAATACGAGCAGTACTTC. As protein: CASSLRQGREYEQYF.

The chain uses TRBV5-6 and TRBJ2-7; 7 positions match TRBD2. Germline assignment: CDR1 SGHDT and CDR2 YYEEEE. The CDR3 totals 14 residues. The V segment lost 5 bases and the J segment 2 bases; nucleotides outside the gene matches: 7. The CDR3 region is CASSSGLDPYEQYF. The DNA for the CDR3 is TGTGCCAGCAGTTCCGGACTAGATCCCTACGAGCAGTACTTC. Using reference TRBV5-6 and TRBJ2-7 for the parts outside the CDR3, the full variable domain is DAGVTQSPTHLIKTRGQQVTLRCSPKSGHDTVSWYQQALGQGPQFIFQYYEEEERQRGNFPDRFSGHQFPNYSSELNVNALLLGDSALYLCASSSGLDPYEQYFGPGTRLTVT.

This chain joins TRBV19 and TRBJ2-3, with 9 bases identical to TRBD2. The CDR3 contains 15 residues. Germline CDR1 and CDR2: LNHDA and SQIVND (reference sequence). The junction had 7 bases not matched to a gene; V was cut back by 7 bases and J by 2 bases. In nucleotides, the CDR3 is TGTGCCAGTACGGGCGGGAGGGCCAACACAGATACGCAGTATTTT. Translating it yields CASTGGRANTDTQYF.

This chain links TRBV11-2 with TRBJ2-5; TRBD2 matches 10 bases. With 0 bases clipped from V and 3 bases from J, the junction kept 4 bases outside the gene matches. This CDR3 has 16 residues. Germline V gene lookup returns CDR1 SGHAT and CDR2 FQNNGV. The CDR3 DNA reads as TGTGCCAGCAGCTTAGATCTTAGCGGGAGGAAAGAGACCCAGTACTTC. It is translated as CASSLDLSGRKETQYF.

The CDR3 reads CASSESDTSNQPQHF. CDR3 DNA sequence: TGTGCCAGCAGTGAGTCCGACACTAGCAATCAGCCCCAGCATTTT. This rearrangement joins TRBV2 to TRBJ1-5; D remains ambiguous. The length of the CDR3 is 15 residues. Germline V gives CDR1 SNHLY, CDR2 FYNNEI. V was shortened by 3 bases and J by 0 bases, with 9 bases between the two germline ends.

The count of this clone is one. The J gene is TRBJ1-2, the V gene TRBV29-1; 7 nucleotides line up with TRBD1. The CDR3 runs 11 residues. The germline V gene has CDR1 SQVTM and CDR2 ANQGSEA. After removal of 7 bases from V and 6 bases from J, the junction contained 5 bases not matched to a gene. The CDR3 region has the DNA TGCAGCGCTGTCACAGGGGATGGCTACACCTTC. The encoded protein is CSAVTGDGYTF.

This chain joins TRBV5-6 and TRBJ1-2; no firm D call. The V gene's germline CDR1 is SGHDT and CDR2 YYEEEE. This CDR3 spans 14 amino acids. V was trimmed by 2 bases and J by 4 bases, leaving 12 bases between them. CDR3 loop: CASSFSLTGYGYTF. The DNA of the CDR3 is TGTGCCAGCAGCTTCTCCCTCACTGGCTATGGCTACACCTTC. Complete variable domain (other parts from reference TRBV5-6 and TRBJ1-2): DAGVTQSPTHLIKTRGQQVTLRCSPKSGHDTVSWYQQALGQGPQFIFQYYEEEERQRGNFPDRFSGHQFPNYSSELNVNALLLGDSALYLCASSFSLTGYGYTFGSGTRLTVV.

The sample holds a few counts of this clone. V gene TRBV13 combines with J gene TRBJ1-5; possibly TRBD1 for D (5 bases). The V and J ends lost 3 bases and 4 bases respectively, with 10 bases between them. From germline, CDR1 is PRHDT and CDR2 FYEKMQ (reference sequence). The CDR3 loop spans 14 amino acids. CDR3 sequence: CASSLGQGNQPQHF. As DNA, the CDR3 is TGTGCCAGCAGCTTGGGGCAGGGTAATCAGCCCCAGCATTTT.

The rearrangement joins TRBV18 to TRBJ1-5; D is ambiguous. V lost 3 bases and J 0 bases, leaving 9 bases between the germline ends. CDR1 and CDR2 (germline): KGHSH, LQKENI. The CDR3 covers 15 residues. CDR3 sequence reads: CASSPTAVSNQPQHF. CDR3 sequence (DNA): TGTGCCAGCTCACCTACAGCGGTTAGCAATCAGCCCCAGCATTTT.

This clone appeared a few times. The CDR3 region has the DNA TGTGCCAGCAGTTTCCCGGGACAGGGCCAGGGCACCATATATTTT. This sequence encodes CASSFPGQGQGTIYF. The chain carries TRBV6-6 and TRBJ1-3; TRBD1 matches at 9 bases. Germline assignment: CDR1 MNHNY and CDR2 SVGAGI (reference sequence). Trimming cost V 4 bases and J 9 bases; bases outside gene matches: 10. This CDR3 is built from 15 residues.

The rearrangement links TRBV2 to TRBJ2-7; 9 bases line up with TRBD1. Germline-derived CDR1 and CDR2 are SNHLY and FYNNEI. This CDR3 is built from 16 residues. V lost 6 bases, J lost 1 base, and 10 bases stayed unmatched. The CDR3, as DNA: TGTGCCAGCAGAATACACCCGGGACAGGGTTCCTACGAGCAGTACTTC. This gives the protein CASRIHPGQGSYEQYF.

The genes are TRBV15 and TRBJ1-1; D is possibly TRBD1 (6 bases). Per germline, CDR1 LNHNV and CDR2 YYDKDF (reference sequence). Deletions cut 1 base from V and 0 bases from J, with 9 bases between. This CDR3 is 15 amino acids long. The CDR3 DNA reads TGTGCCACCAGCAGAGGGGACACGGTGAACACTGAAGCTTTCTTT. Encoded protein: CATSRGDTVNTEAFF.

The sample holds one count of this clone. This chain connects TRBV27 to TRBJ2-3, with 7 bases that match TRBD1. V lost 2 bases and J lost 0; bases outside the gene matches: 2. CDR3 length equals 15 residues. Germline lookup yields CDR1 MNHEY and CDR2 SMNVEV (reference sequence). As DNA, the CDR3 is TGTGCCAGCAGTTTAAGGGACAGCAGCACAGATACGCAGTATTTT. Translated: CASSLRDSSTDTQYF.